Following are 26 T cell receptor beta chains from one sample sequenced in a study of blood T cells in healthy people across ages. It was with a sample-barcoded 5' primer and a J-beta primer mix that a second PCR of about 7 to 12 cycles was run. TCRdb processed the 5' RACE reads anew with MiXCR; each CDR3 protein has one entry. The sample lists about 1.6 million distinct CDR3 sequences; around 36% were seen once. Specimen: blood. The receptors were gathered from a woman in her 30s in good health.

This clonotype was recorded a few times. The V and J genes are TRBV10-3 and TRBJ2-1; 9 bases fit TRBD2. Germline loops: CDR1 ENHRY, CDR2 SYGVKD. Losses at the gene ends were 6 bases for V and 0 bases for J; bases not matched to a gene: 3. The CDR3 has 15 amino acids. The CDR3 loop is CAIRGSGSSYNEQFF. CDR3 nucleotide sequence: TGTGCCATCAGAGGTAGCGGGAGCTCCTACAATGAGCAGTTCTTC.

V is TRBV28 and J is TRBJ2-7; 9 nucleotides align to TRBD2. Germline V gene lookup returns CDR1 MDHEN and CDR2 SYDVKM. The CDR3 extends over 17 amino acids. The V and J ends lost 2 bases and 5 bases, in that order; junction bases with no gene match: 13. CDR3 residues: CASSLQVGPSGIHEQYF. The CDR3 nucleotides read TGTGCCAGCAGTTTACAGGTTGGGCCTAGCGGGATCCACGAGCAGTACTTC.

The chain recombines TRBV7-8 with TRBJ2-1; tentative D call: TRBD2 (6 bases). The ends were cut back, 5 bases at V and 7 bases at J, with 21 bases in the middle. This CDR3 is 16 amino acids long. Germline-derived CDR1 and CDR2 are SGHVS and FQNEAQ. DNA for the CDR3: TGTGCCAGCAGCCCTCGGGAGCGGGTAAAGGGGAATGAGCAGTTCTTC. As protein: CASSPRERVKGNEQFF.

The genes are TRBV7-9 and TRBJ2-7; the D call may be TRBD1 or TRBD2 (5 bases each). The V end was cut by 5 bases, the J end by 3 bases, with 17 bases between. This CDR3 has 15 amino acids. CDR1 SEHNR and CDR2 FQNEAQ come from the germline V gene (reference sequence). CDR3 coding DNA: TGTGCCAGCAGCCCTCCCGGGGCCAGGGACTACGAGCAGTACTTC. Protein: CASSPPGARDYEQYF.

V is TRBV5-8 and J is TRBJ2-3, with a possible D match to TRBD2 (5 bases). Germline CDR1 is SGHTS and CDR2 is YDEGEE. The CDR3 runs to 15 residues. Deletions cut 3 bases from V and 2 bases from J, with 13 bases between. This chain's CDR3 is CASSSSSTITDTQYF. The CDR3, as DNA: TGTGCCAGCAGCTCATCTAGCACCATCACAGATACGCAGTATTTT.

V usage is TRBV7-9 and J usage is TRBJ2-3, with 8 bases that match TRBD2. The CDR3 spans 16 residues. V trimming: 3 bases; J trimming: 4 bases; junction bases outside the gene matches: 9. The germline gives CDR1 SEHNR, CDR2 FQNEAQ (reference sequence). CDR3 sequence: CASSFDGRGGSDTQYF. Written as DNA, the CDR3 is TGTGCCAGCAGCTTCGACGGTCGGGGGGGGTCAGATACGCAGTATTTT.

In its sample, this clonotype was seen a few times. The chain uses TRBV6-2 or TRBV6-3 and TRBJ2-1; a weak D match, TRBD1 (5 bases). CDR1 is MNHEY and CDR2 is SVGEGT in the germline V gene. The CDR3 loop spans 14 amino acids. Trimming cost V 7 bases and J 2 bases, with 12 bases left between them. The CDR3 nucleotides are TGTGCCAGCACTCAGGGTGGCACCTACAATGAGCAGTTCTTC. Translating it yields CASTQGGTYNEQFF.

The gene calls are TRBV2 and TRBJ1-5; no reliable D call. In germline, CDR1 is SNHLY, CDR2 FYNNEI. The CDR3 spans 17 residues. V shed 4 bases and J shed 4 bases, with 20 bases lying between them. The CDR3 coding sequence is TGTGCCAGCAGTGGGGGAAATTTCTTAGAGAGGAATCAGCCCCAGCATTTT. Its translation: CASSGGNFLERNQPQHF.

The gene calls are TRBV29-1 and TRBJ2-1, with D possibly TRBD1 on 5 matching bases. Germline CDR1 is SQVTM and CDR2 is ANQGSEA. There are 14 residues in the CDR3. V lost 7 bases and J lost 0, with 13 bases in between. The CDR3 nucleotides read TGCAGCGGGAAGACAGATCTCTCCTACAATGAGCAGTTCTTC. Translation: CSGKTDLSYNEQFF.

This clonotype has more than one count but fewer than ten. The chain links TRBV20-1 to TRBJ2-1; TRBD2 agrees at 8 bases. The V gene end was trimmed by 0 bases and the J gene end by 10 bases; junction bases not matched to a gene: 11. Germline CDR1 and CDR2: DFQATT and SNEGSKA (reference sequence). The CDR3 runs 15 residues. The CDR3 sequence: CSARDGAGGLKEQFF. The CDR3, as DNA: TGCAGTGCTAGAGATGGGGCGGGGGGTCTGAAGGAGCAGTTCTTC.

This clonotype was detected only a few times. V usage is TRBV12-5 and J usage is TRBJ2-1; D call uncertain. Germline V gene lookup returns CDR1 LGHNT and CDR2 FRNRAP. The CDR3 runs to 18 residues. V shed 6 bases and J shed 1 base, with 22 bases lying between them. Here the CDR3 DNA reads TGTGCTAGTGGCCTCACCAAGGGAAACTTAGGATCCTACAATGAGCAGTTCTTC. Its protein product is CASGLTKGNLGSYNEQFF.

The CDR3 region is CASSQEWDGYTDTQYF. In DNA form, the CDR3 reads TGCGCCAGCAGCCAAGAGTGGGATGGTTACACAGATACGCAGTATTTT. The chain has TRBV4-1 and TRBJ2-3, with no clear D. Trimming shortened V by 0 bases and J by 2 bases, and 12 bases separated the two germline ends. This CDR3 spans 16 amino acids. Germline V gene lookup returns CDR1 MGHRA and CDR2 YSYEKL.

In this sample, this clonotype turned up a few times. Germline is not matched at one junction end, which may reflect a read error. CDR3 DNA sequence: TGTGCCAGCAGTTCAGGACAGGGGAGGGAGACCCTGTACTTC. This translates into CASSSGQGRETLYF. The chain is built from TRBV27 and TRBJ2-5; 9 bases match TRBD1. The CDR3 loop spans 14 amino acids. The germline gives CDR1 MNHEY, CDR2 SMNVEV (reference sequence).

The V call is TRBV24-1, the J call TRBJ2-5; possibly TRBD1 for D (6 bases). The germline CDR1 and CDR2 sequences are KGHDR and SFDVKD. The length of the CDR3 is 14 residues. The ends were cut back, 3 bases at V and 5 bases at J, with 12 bases in the middle. CDR3 sequence (DNA): TGTGCCACCAGTGATCCGCGGCAGGGGGAGACCCAGTACTTC. This encodes CATSDPRQGETQYF.

This clonotype was detected many times. This chain connects TRBV29-1 to TRBJ2-7; 10 bases fit TRBD2. V lost 5 bases, J lost 5 bases, and 9 bases stayed unmatched. The CDR3 totals 14 residues. Germline V CDR1 and CDR2: SQVTM, ANQGSEA. The CDR3 region has the DNA TGCAGCGTTTCAGGGCTAGCGGGAGCGCACGAGCAGTACTTC. It is translated as CSVSGLAGAHEQYF.

This clonotype is a singleton in its sample. The chain couples TRBV4-1 to TRBJ2-7; D not resolved. V dropped 3 bases and J dropped 2 bases, with 17 bases sitting between them. The CDR3 has 16 residues. Germline V gene data show CDR1 as MGHRA and CDR2 as YSYEKL. The CDR3 nucleotides are TGCGCCAGCAGCCAGACCCTTAGCAGGAGAACCTACGAGCAGTACTTC. Translating it yields CASSQTLSRRTYEQYF.

This clonotype was found a few times. The rearrangement joins TRBV5-1 to TRBJ2-7; 9 bases agree with TRBD1. The CDR3 runs 15 residues. Trimming removed 6 bases from V and 2 bases from J; junction bases left unmatched: 9. In germline, CDR1 is SGHRS, CDR2 YFSETQ. CDR3 loop: CASIDRTGVAYEQYF. The CDR3 DNA follows: TGCGCCAGCATCGACCGGACAGGGGTGGCCTACGAGCAGTACTTC.

Points on this clonotype: A much larger clone is a single base away; this may be a read error. This chain connects TRBV5-1 to TRBJ2-3; a weak D match, TRBD1 (6 bases). The CDR3 totals 16 residues. Between the trimmed V and J ends, which lost 2 bases and 2 bases, there was a span of 15 bases. Per the germline V gene, CDR1 is SGHRS and CDR2 is YFSETQ. The CDR3: CASSLSQGSLTDTQYF. For the CDR3, the DNA is TGCGCCAGCAGCTTAAGTCAGGGGTCCCTCACAGATACGCAGTATTTT.

As for this clonotype: At one of its ends the junction is not consistent with the germline gene, which may arise from a read error. The chain is built from TRBV7-8 and TRBJ1-5; a weak D match, TRBD1 (6 bases). The CDR3 is 14 amino acids. Looked up from germline, CDR1 is SGHVS and CDR2 is FQNEAQ. DNA of the CDR3: TGTGCCAACAGCCCCGAGGAGGGGGGCCAGCCCCAGCATTTT. It specifies CANSPEEGGQPQHF.

The genes are TRBV30 and TRBJ1-2; 7 bases map to TRBD1. The germline V gene encodes CDR1 GTSNPN and CDR2 SVGIG (reference sequence). The junction had 6 bases not matched to a gene; V was cut back by 6 bases and J by 5 bases. The CDR3 covers 12 residues. The CDR3 is CACPTGAYGYTF. In nucleotides, the CDR3 is TGTGCCTGCCCCACAGGGGCGTATGGCTACACCTTC. Together with reference TRBV30 and TRBJ1-2, the CDR3 gives the full variable domain: SQTIHQWPATLVQPVGSPLSLECTVEGTSNPNLYWYRQAAGRGLQLLFYSVGIGQISSEVPQNLSASRPQDRQFILSSKKLLLSDSGFYLCACPTGAYGYTFGSGTRLTVV.

V gene TRBV20-1 combines with J gene TRBJ2-2, with TRBD2 as a possible D gene (5 bases). The CDR3 is 13 residues long. Germline-derived CDR1 and CDR2 are DFQATT and SNEGSKA (reference sequence). V was pared by 0 bases and J by 5 bases, with 7 bases between. In nucleotides, the CDR3 is TGCAGTGCTAGAGAAACTAGGACCGGGGAGCTGTTTTTT. This sequence encodes CSARETRTGELFF.

The chain links TRBV5-1 to TRBJ2-2; D possibly corresponds to TRBD2 (5 bases). Germline CDR1 SGHRS, CDR2 YFSETQ. The CDR3 extends over 15 amino acids. V was clipped by 10 bases and J by 6 bases, with 22 bases between them. Here the CDR3 DNA reads TGCGCCTCAAAGGAGGATGTAGGGCTCTCCGGGGAGCTGTTTTTT. As protein: CASKEDVGLSGELFF.

The table lists this clonotype with a few counts. The J gene is TRBJ2-5, the V gene TRBV6-5; D might be TRBD1 (7 bases). The CDR3 length is 19 residues. Trimming took 4 bases from V and 0 from J, leaving 24 bases between them. Germline loops: CDR1 MNHEY, CDR2 SVGAGI. The CDR3 here is CASSSPPEGAFWYQETQYF. CDR3 coding DNA: TGTGCCAGCAGTTCCCCCCCGGAGGGGGCCTTCTGGTACCAAGAGACCCAGTACTTC.

This clonotype was seen at least ten times. The chain is built from TRBV7-3 and TRBJ2-6; 7 positions match TRBD1. The germline CDR1 and CDR2 sequences are SGHTA and FQGTGA. The CDR3 spans 14 residues. V trimming: 5 bases; J trimming: 2 bases; junction bases outside the gene matches: 0. The CDR3 sequence is CASSDRAGANVLTF. In nucleotides, the CDR3 is TGTGCCAGCAGCGACAGGGCTGGGGCCAACGTCCTGACTTTC.

A few counts support this clonotype. Here the CDR3 reads CSVPKPLAGLYNEQFF. As DNA, the CDR3 is TGCAGCGTTCCGAAACCCCTGGCAGGGCTTTACAATGAGCAGTTCTTC. This chain uses TRBV29-1 with TRBJ2-1; possibly TRBD1 for D (5 bases). This CDR3 region has 16 residues. The germline V gene has CDR1 SQVTM and CDR2 ANQGSEA. The V and J ends lost 5 bases and 4 bases respectively, with 21 bases between them.

The chain employs TRBV10-3 and TRBJ1-2; unclear D gene. The CDR3 is made up of 13 amino acids. Germline V gives CDR1 ENHRY, CDR2 SYGVKD. Trimming took off 6 bases at V and 2 bases at J, with 10 bases between the two ends. The CDR3 here is CAIRRQENYGYTF. DNA for the CDR3: TGTGCCATCAGGCGGCAGGAGAACTATGGCTACACCTTC.